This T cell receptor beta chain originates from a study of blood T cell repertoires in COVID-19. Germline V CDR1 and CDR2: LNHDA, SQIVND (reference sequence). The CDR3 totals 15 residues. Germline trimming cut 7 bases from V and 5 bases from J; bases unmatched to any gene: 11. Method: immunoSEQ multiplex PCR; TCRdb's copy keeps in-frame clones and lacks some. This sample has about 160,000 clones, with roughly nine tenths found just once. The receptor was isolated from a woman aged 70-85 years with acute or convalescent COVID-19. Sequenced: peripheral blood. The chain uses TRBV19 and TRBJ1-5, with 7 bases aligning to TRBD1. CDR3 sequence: CASIPLTGSHQPQHF. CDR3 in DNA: TGTGCCAGTATCCCGCTGACAGGGAGTCATCAGCCCCAGCATTTT.